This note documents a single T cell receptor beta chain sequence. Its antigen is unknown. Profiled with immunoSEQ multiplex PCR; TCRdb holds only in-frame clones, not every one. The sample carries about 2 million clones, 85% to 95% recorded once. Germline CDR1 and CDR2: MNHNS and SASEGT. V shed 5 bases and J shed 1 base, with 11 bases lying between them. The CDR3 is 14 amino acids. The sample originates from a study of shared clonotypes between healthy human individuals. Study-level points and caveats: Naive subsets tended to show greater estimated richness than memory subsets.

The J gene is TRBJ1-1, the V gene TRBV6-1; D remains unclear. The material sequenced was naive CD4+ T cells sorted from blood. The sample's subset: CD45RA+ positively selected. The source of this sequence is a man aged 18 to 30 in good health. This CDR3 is CASSIAWGNTEAFF. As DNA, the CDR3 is TGTGCCAGCAGTATTGCGTGGGGGAACACTGAAGCTTTCTTT.